The clone carrying this T cell receptor (beta chain) was observed a few times. Its specificity is unknown. The CDR3 has 12 amino acids. V shed 4 bases and J shed 7 bases, with 11 bases lying between them. The germline V gene encodes CDR1 MDHEN and CDR2 SYDVKM. This sample stems from a study of response to subunit inactivated influenza vaccine. Study results and limitations: Seasonal influenza vaccination, on each occasion, was suggested by the authors to recruit few new T cells.

TCRdb independently ran MiXCR on the RT-PCR reads; one entry per CDR3 protein. This sample has about 190,000 distinct CDR3 sequences; around 15% occur once, and the top ten carry 20% to 30%. The chain joins TRBV28 to TRBJ2-7, with no clear D. Material: CD8+ T cells sorted from PBMCs, obtained less than 6 days after vaccination. This TCR came from a man aged 50 or older who received an inactivated influenza vaccine. CDR3 DNA sequence: TGTGCCAGCAGTTCCCCTGCGCGGGAGCAGTACTTC. It codes for CASSSPAREQYF.